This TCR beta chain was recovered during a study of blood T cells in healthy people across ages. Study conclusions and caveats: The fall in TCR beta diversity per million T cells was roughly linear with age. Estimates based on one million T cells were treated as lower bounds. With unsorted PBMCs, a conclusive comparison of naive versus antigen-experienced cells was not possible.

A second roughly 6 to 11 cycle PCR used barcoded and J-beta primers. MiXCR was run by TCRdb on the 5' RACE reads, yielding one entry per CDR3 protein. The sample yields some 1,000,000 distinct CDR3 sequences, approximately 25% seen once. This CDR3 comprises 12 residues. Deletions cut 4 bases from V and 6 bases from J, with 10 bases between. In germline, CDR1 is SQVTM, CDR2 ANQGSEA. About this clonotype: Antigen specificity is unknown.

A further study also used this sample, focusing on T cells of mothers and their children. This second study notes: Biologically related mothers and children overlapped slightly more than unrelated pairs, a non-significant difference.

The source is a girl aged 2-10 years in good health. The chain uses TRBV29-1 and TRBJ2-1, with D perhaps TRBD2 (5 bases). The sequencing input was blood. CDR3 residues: CSVVETTNEQFF. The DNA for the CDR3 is TGCAGCGTTGTGGAGACTACCAATGAGCAGTTCTTC.